This T cell receptor beta chain was obtained from a study of cytomegalovirus exposure and HLA in healthy donors. The study, taken as a whole, reports: The study designated roughly 150 TCR beta chains cytomegalovirus-associated. In vitro, a few CMV-associated chains proved specific for CMV antigens. High sensitivity and specificity were reportedly achieved when the classifier diagnosed cytomegalovirus status.

The donors were part of the roughly 130-subject validation cohort, which stood apart from the roughly 700-subject first cohort. Worth noting for this clone: The antigen remains unidentified.

This CDR3 region has 12 residues. V was shortened by 7 bases and J by 4 bases, with 12 bases between the two germline ends. CDR1 and CDR2 from the germline V gene are GTSNPN and SVGIG (reference sequence). Clones were read by immunoSEQ multiplex PCR, and TCRdb kept only the in-frame ones, dropping some. The sample contains about 280,000 clones, roughly 88% of which appear only once. The source material was PBMCs. The chain is built from TRBV30 and TRBJ2-3; D gene uncertain. The sequence was obtained from a woman in her late teens or twenties in good health and CMV-seronegative. In nucleotides, the CDR3 is TGTGCCTCCCACCCCGGTCCAGATACGCAGTATTTT. Amino acids: CASHPGPDTQYF.